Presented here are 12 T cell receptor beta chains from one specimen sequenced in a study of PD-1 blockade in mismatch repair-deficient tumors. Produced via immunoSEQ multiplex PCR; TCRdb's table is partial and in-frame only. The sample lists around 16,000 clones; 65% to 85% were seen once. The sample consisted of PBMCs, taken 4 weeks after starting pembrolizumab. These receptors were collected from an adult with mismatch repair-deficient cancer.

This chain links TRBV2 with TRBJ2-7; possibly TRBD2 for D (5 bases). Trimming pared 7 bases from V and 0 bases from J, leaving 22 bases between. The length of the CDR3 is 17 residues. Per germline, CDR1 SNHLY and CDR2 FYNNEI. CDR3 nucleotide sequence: TGTGCCAGCATCGTCAGGACTCGCTTCCCGGGCTCCTACGAGCAGTACTTC. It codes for CASIVRTRFPGSYEQYF.

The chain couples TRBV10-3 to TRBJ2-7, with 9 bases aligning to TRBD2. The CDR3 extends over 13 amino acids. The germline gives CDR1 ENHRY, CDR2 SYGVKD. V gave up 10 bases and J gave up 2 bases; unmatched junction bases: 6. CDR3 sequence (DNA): TGTGCCACCAGGGAGCGGGAGGCCTACGAGCAGTACTTC. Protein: CATREREAYEQYF.

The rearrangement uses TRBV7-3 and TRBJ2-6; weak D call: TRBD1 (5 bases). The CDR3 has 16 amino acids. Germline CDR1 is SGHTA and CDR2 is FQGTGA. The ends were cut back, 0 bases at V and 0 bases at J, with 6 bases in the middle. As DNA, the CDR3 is TGTGCCAGCAGCTTAACAGGGGCCTCTGGGGCCAACGTCCTGACTTTC. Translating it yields CASSLTGASGANVLTF.

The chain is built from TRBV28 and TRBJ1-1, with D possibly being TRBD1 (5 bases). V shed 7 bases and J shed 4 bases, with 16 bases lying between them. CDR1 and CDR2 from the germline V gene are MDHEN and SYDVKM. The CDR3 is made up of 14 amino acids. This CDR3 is CASKSGGGSTEAFF. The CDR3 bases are TGTGCCAGCAAATCGGGCGGGGGAAGCACTGAAGCTTTCTTT.

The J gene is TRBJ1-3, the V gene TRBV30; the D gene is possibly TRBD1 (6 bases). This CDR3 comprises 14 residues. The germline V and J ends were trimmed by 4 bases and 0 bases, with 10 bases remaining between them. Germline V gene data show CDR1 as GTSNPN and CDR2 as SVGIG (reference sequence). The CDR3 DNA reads TGTGCCTGGACTAAGGACAGCTCTGGAAACACCATATATTTT. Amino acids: CAWTKDSSGNTIYF.

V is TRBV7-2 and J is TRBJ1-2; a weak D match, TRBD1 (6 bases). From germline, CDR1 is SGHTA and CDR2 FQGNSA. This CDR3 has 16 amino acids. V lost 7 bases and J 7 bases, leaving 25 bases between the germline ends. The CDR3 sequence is CASTLWGGHRSAGYTF. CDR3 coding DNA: TGTGCCAGCACACTCTGGGGGGGACATCGGTCGGCTGGCTACACCTTC.

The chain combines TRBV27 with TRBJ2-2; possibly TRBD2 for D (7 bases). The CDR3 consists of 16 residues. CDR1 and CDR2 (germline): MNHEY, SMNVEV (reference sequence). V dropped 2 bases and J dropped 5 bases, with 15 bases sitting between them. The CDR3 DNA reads TGTGCCAGCAGTTTACAAGCGGGACAAATAACCGGGGAGCTGTTTTTT. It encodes CASSLQAGQITGELFF.

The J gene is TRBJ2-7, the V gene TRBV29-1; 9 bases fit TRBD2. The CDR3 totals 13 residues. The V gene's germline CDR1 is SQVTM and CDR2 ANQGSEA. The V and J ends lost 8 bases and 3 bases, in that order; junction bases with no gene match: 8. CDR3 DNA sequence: TGCAGCCACCTCGGAGCGGGAGGCTACGAGCAGTACTTC. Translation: CSHLGAGGYEQYF.

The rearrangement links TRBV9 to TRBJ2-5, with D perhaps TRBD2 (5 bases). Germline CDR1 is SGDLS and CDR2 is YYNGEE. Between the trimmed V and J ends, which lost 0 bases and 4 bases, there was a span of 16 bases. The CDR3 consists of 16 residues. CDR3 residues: CASSVGLGLAGETQYF. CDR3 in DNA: TGTGCCAGCAGCGTAGGTCTAGGGCTAGCCGGAGAGACCCAGTACTTC.

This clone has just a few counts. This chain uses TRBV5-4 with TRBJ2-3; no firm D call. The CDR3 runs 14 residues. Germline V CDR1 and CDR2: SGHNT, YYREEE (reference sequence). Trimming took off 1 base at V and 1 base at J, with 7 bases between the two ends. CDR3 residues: CASSLLRGTDTQYF. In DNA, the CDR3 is TGTGCCAGCAGCTTGTTACGGGGCACAGATACGCAGTATTTT.

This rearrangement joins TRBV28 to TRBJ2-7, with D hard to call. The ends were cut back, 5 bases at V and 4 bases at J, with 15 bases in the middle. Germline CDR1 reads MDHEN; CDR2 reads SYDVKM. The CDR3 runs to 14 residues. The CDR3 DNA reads TGTGCCAGCAGTCTGACGCAGAGGAAATACGAGCAGTACTTC. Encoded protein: CASSLTQRKYEQYF.

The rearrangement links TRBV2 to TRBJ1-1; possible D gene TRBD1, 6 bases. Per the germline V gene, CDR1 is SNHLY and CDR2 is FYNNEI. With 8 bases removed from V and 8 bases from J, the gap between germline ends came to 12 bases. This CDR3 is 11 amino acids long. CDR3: CASESRGEAFF. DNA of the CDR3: TGTGCCAGCGAAAGCAGGGGCGAAGCTTTCTTT.